This T cell receptor (beta chain) emerged from a study of T cell repertoires in cytomegalovirus infection. The overall study: Newly reported HLA-C-restricted and thoroughly characterized HLA-B-restricted CMV epitopes were employed.

Study-level points and caveats: HLA-C-restricted, CMV-specific TCR beta clonotypes were dominant ex vivo.

CDR3 length: 19 amino acids. The germline V gene encodes CDR1 MNHNY and CDR2 SVGAGI (reference sequence). V was trimmed by 2 bases and J by 2 bases, leaving 23 bases between them. From the reads, TCRdb called clonotypes with MiXCR, one entry per CDR3 protein. The data contain 90,000 to 110,000 distinct CDR3 sequences, around 31% of them singletons. This clonotype was found a few times. Its antigen is not identified. The material sequenced was CD8+ T cells from cultured PBMCs, taken from culture after CMV antigen stimulation. This chain uses TRBV6-6 with TRBJ2-3, with no clear D. This receptor was taken from a human donor in good health (CMV status not recorded). Some clones in this sample may be carry-over from other donors' samples. CDR3 residues: CASSYDVERSQTPTDTQYF. The CDR3 bases are TGTGCCAGCAGTTACGATGTCGAGCGAAGCCAGACGCCCACAGATACGCAGTATTTT.